This TCR beta chain was sequenced during a study of T cell responses to AZD1222 COVID-19 vaccine. As for the study in general: Pooling covered second doses at about 4 or about 12 weeks.

Study-level findings and limits: The study sampled repertoires only after the peak T cell response. Clonal diversity was possibly underestimated; the donors were predominantly white British and more often female. Close to half of all spike-specific TCRs reportedly target regions of the variants that are unmutated.

As regards this clone: Its antigen remains unidentified.

Sequencing used immunoSEQ multiplex PCR; TCRdb keeps in-frame clones, though not all of them. Of some 150,000 clones listed, nearly 95% are singletons. The CDR3 loop spans 16 amino acids. Trimming cost V 4 bases and J 1 base; bases outside gene matches: 8. CDR1 SGHNT and CDR2 YYREEE come from the germline V gene (reference sequence). This sequence was found in an adult in good health. The sample in question was peripheral blood, obtained on day 0 of AZD1222 vaccination. The chain recombines TRBV5-4 with TRBJ2-5; the match to TRBD2 covers 9 bases. The DNA for the CDR3 is TGTGCCAGCAGCGGGATGACTAGCGGAGTCCAAGAGACCCAGTACTTC. It codes for CASSGMTSGVQETQYF.